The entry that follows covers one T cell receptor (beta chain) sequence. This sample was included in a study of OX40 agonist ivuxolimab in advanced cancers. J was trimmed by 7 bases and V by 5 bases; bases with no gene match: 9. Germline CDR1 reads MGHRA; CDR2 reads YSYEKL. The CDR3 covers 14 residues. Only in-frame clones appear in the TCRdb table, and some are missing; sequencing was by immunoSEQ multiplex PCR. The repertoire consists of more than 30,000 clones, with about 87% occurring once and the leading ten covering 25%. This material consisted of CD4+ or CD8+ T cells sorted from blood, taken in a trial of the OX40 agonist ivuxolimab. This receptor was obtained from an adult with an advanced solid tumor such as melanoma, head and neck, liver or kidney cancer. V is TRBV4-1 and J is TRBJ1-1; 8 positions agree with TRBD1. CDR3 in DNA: TGCGCCAGCAGCTCCGGACAGGGTTCTGATGAAGCTTTCTTT. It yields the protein CASSSGQGSDEAFF.